Listed here are 9 T cell receptor beta chains from one sample, sequenced in a study of CD8+ T cells in alopecia areata. Extraction and reverse transcription of RNA yielded cDNA as the sequencing template. TCRdb keeps only in-frame clones here, not all; method: immunoSEQ multiplex PCR. The sample contains about 180,000 clones, almost 65% of which appear only once. Sequences were derived from CD4+ T cells sorted from blood, sampled at week 0. These receptors were collected from a human donor with alopecia areata.

The chain combines TRBV14 with TRBJ1-2, with D perhaps matching TRBD1 (5 bases). The CDR3 has 17 residues. The germline gives CDR1 SGHDN, CDR2 FVKESK. V was cut by 2 bases and J by 1 base, with 17 bases left in between. The chain's CDR3 is CASSQPGAEQRNYGYTF. The CDR3 nucleotides are TGTGCCAGCAGCCAACCTGGGGCAGAGCAACGTAACTATGGCTACACCTTC. Combining the CDR3 with reference TRBV14 and TRBJ1-2 gives the whole variable domain EAGVTQFPSHSVIEKGQTVTLRCDPISGHDNLYWYRRVMGKEIKFLLHFVKESKQDESGMPNNRFLAERTGGTYSTLKVQPAELEDSGVYFCASSQPGAEQRNYGYTFGSGTRLTVV.

The rearrangement uses TRBV25-1 and TRBJ2-7; D remains unclear. From germline, CDR1 is MGHDK and CDR2 SYGVNS. CDR3 length: 11 amino acids. The V end lost 6 bases, the J end lost 7 bases, and 10 bases lay between the germline ends. CDR3 DNA sequence: TGTGCCAGCAGCTGGTCTCGGGAGCAGTACTTC. Its protein product is CASSWSREQYF.

This clone was picked up a small number of times. The CDR3: CAWDKGMKWGETQYF. CDR3 sequence (DNA): TGTGCCTGGGATAAAGGGATGAAATGGGGTGAGACCCAGTACTTC. This rearrangement joins TRBV30 to TRBJ2-5; D uncertain. Per germline, CDR1 GTSNPN and CDR2 SVGIG (reference sequence). This CDR3 comprises 15 residues. Trimming took off 5 bases at V and 5 bases at J, with 21 bases between the two ends.

The chain uses TRBV19 and TRBJ2-6, with D possibly matching TRBD1 (5 bases). V was shortened by 7 bases and J by 0 bases, with 13 bases between the two germline ends. The CDR3 runs to 16 residues. CDR1 and CDR2 from the germline V gene are LNHDA and SQIVND (reference sequence). DNA for the CDR3: TGTGCCAGTACCCCCTCGACAGCCTCTGGGGCCAACGTCCTGACTTTC. Protein sequence: CASTPSTASGANVLTF. The whole variable domain, filled in from reference TRBV19 and TRBJ2-6, reads DGGITQSPKYLFRKEGQNVTLSCEQNLNHDAMYWYRQDPGQGLRLIYYSQIVNDFQKGDIAEGYSVSREKKESFPLTVTSAQKNPTAFYLCASTPSTASGANVLTFGAGSRLTVL.

This chain uses TRBV2 with TRBJ2-2; D remains unclear. This CDR3 has 12 residues. CDR1 is SNHLY, CDR2 FYNNEI, per germline. Trimming removed 3 bases from V and 6 bases from J, with 5 bases in between. CDR3 residues: CASSDFAGELFF. The CDR3 coding sequence is TGTGCCAGCAGTGACTTCGCCGGGGAGCTGTTTTTT.

CDR3 region: CASSLEAGGANVLTF. The CDR3, as DNA: TGTGCCAGCAGCTTAGAAGCGGGTGGGGCCAACGTCCTGACTTTC. This chain joins TRBV7-2 and TRBJ2-6; a possible D gene is TRBD2 (6 bases). Germline values: CDR1 SGHTA, CDR2 FQGNSA. V lost 1 base to trimming and J lost 3 bases, with 7 bases between them. The CDR3 runs 15 residues. The complete variable domain, with remaining parts taken from reference TRBV7-2 and TRBJ2-6, reads GAGVSQSPSNKVTEKGKDVELRCDPISGHTALYWYRQSLGQGLEFLIYFQGNSAPDKSGLPSDRFSAERTGGSVSTLTIQRTQQEDSAVYLCASSLEAGGANVLTFGAGSRLTVL.

This clone was found once. The chain has TRBV9 and TRBJ1-4; TRBD1 matches 7 bases. Germline trimming cut 4 bases from V and 5 bases from J; bases unmatched to any gene: 8. The CDR3 is 15 residues long. Germline lookup yields CDR1 SGDLS and CDR2 YYNGEE. The CDR3 is CASSPQGQTNEKLFF. CDR3 coding DNA: TGTGCCAGCAGCCCCCAGGGACAGACGAATGAAAAACTGTTTTTT. Full variable domain (outside the CDR3, taken from reference TRBV9 and TRBJ1-4): DSGVTQTPKHLITATGQRVTLRCSPRSGDLSVYWYQQSLDQGLQFLIQYYNGEERAKGNILERFSAQQFPDLHSELNLSSLELGDSALYFCASSPQGQTNEKLFFGSGTQLSVL.

In its sample, this clone was seen a few times. The gene calls are TRBV11-3 and TRBJ1-5, with 9 bases aligning to TRBD1. The CDR3 has 19 amino acids. Germline V gene sequence: CDR1 SGHNT, CDR2 YENEEA. V lost 4 bases to trimming and J lost 6 bases; unmatched junction nucleotides: 19. CDR3: CASSSYRQGTGPSGQPQHF. CDR3 bases: TGTGCCAGCAGCTCTTACCGGCAAGGGACAGGGCCCTCGGGTCAGCCCCAGCATTTT.

The gene calls are TRBV5-1 and TRBJ2-3; D unclear. Germline assignment: CDR1 SGHRS and CDR2 YFSETQ. The CDR3 runs 14 residues. The V and J ends lost 5 bases and 4 bases respectively, with 14 bases between them. CDR3 DNA: TGCGCCAGCAGTCGCGTCATGTCCTCAGATACGCAGTATTTT. Amino acid sequence: CASSRVMSSDTQYF.